Following are 8 T cell receptor beta chains from one sample sequenced in a study of blood T cell repertoires in COVID-19 (TCRdb year 2020). Library preparation employed the immunoSEQ multiplex PCR assay. This is the immuneACCESS table as TCRdb keeps it, with only in-frame sequences that have V and J called. A part of the clones is gone; compared with another copy, unresolved V genes explain less than half, and the rest is unexplained. The sample table records about 120,000 clones; 75% to 80% of these occur just once. Roughly 17% of the sample is taken by the ten largest. The material sequenced was peripheral blood. The receptor source for this set is a woman of 80 years or more with active or convalescent COVID-19.

The chain links TRBV5-1 to TRBJ2-2; the D is unclear. The V gene lost 0 bases and the J gene lost 3 bases, with 9 bases spanning the gap. The CDR3 contains 15 residues. Germline V gives CDR1 SGHRS, CDR2 YFSETQ. Here the CDR3 DNA reads TGCGCCAGCAGCTTGGTGTCAGATTACACCGGGGAGCTGTTTTTT. Translating gives CASSLVSDYTGELFF.

The chain joins TRBV5-1 to TRBJ2-7, with 15 bases identical to TRBD2. Germline CDR1 and CDR2: SGHRS and YFSETQ. Trimming removed 4 bases from V and 1 base from J; junction bases left unmatched: 3. The CDR3 is 16 residues long. In DNA, the CDR3 is TGCGCCAGCAGCCCGGGACTAGCGGGAGGTTCCTACGAGCAGTACTTC. This codes for CASSPGLAGGSYEQYF. Full variable domain (rest looked up from reference TRBV5-1 and TRBJ2-7): KAGVTQTPRYLIKTRGQQVTLSCSPISGHRSVSWYQQTPGQGLQFLFEYFSETQRNKGNFPGRFSGRQFSNSRSEMNVSTLELGDSALYLCASSPGLAGGSYEQYFGPGTRLTVT.

This chain links TRBV7-9 with TRBJ2-5, with D perhaps TRBD1 (5 bases). The CDR3 runs to 15 residues. Germline assignment: CDR1 SEHNR and CDR2 FQNEAQ (reference sequence). The V gene lost 0 bases and the J gene lost 0 bases, with 8 bases spanning the gap. The CDR3, as DNA: TGTGCCAGCAGCTTAGCCACCAGGGACCAAGAGACCCAGTACTTC. Residues: CASSLATRDQETQYF.

The chain uses TRBV9 and TRBJ1-3; 9 bases match TRBD1. Germline assignment: CDR1 SGDLS and CDR2 YYNGEE. V lost 2 bases to trimming and J lost 0 bases; unmatched junction nucleotides: 3. This CDR3 region has 16 residues. The CDR3 sequence: CASSVTGQGSGNTIYF. For the CDR3, the DNA is TGTGCCAGCAGCGTGACGGGACAGGGCTCTGGAAACACCATATATTTT.

This chain connects TRBV5-1 to TRBJ2-1, with 16 bases identical to TRBD2. Germline V gene lookup returns CDR1 SGHRS and CDR2 YFSETQ. The V segment lost 0 bases and the J segment 15 bases; nucleotides outside the gene matches: 3. The length of the CDR3 is 14 residues. The CDR3 DNA reads as TGCGCCAGCAGCTTGGCGGGACTAGCGGGAGGGGTGTTCTTC. Its translation: CASSLAGLAGGVFF.

The CDR3 is CASTEASSYNSPLHF. The CDR3 region has the DNA TGTGCCAGCACGGAGGCGAGCTCCTATAATTCACCCCTCCACTTT. The chain carries TRBV7-2 and TRBJ1-6; D gene ambiguous. V was cut by 7 bases and J by 0 bases, with 10 bases left in between. Germline V gives CDR1 SGHTA, CDR2 FQGNSA. The length of the CDR3 is 15 residues.

This chain joins TRBV5-6 and TRBJ1-2; D might be TRBD1 (6 bases). The CDR3 runs to 14 residues. V was pared by 3 bases and J by 4 bases, with 13 bases between. Looked up from germline, CDR1 is SGHDT and CDR2 is YYEEEE. Here the CDR3 reads CASSWSGDVYGYTF. The CDR3 nucleotides read TGTGCCAGCAGCTGGTCAGGGGATGTCTATGGCTACACCTTC.

This clone was observed a handful of times. This rearrangement joins TRBV7-3 to TRBJ2-5, with TRBD2 matching over 9 bases. This CDR3 has 15 amino acids. The junction had 8 bases not matched to a gene; V was cut back by 6 bases and J by 3 bases. From germline, CDR1 is SGHTA and CDR2 FQGTGA. The CDR3 here is CASRRKREDEETQYF. For the CDR3, the DNA is TGTGCCAGCAGGAGAAAGCGGGAGGACGAAGAGACCCAGTACTTC.